The 16 T cell receptor beta chains below all came from one sample that was sequenced in a study of blood T cell repertoires in COVID-19. Repertoires were generated with immunoSEQ multiplex PCR, while TCRdb's copy carries only in-frame clones and drops some. The sample has just under 250,000 clones; approximately 84% are singletons. The sequenced sample was peripheral blood. The receptors here all came from a woman aged 25 to 39 who had recovered from COVID-19.

The chain is built from TRBV5-5 and TRBJ2-5, with 7 bases identical to TRBD2. J gave up 2 bases and V 0 bases, and 4 bases lay outside the gene matches. The germline gives CDR1 SGHKS, CDR2 YYEKEE (reference sequence). This CDR3 comprises 15 residues. The CDR3 sequence: CASSLGLALQETQYF. Written as DNA, the CDR3 is TGTGCCAGCAGCTTGGGACTAGCCCTACAAGAGACCCAGTACTTC.

This chain links TRBV3-1 (or the pseudogene TRBV3-2) with TRBJ2-1, with 9 bases identical to TRBD2. The ends lost 1 base at V and 8 bases at J; junction bases unmatched: 6. The CDR3 is 15 residues long. Germline loops: CDR1 LGHDT, CDR2 YNNKEL (reference sequence). The CDR3 region is CASSQGFAGGDEQFF. The CDR3 coding sequence is TGTGCCAGCAGCCAAGGTTTCGCGGGGGGGGATGAGCAGTTCTTC.

The chain is built from TRBV2 and TRBJ2-5; 8 nucleotides align to TRBD1. The CDR3 contains 15 residues. V lost 1 base to trimming and J lost 2 bases; unmatched junction nucleotides: 3. Germline CDR1 and CDR2: SNHLY and FYNNEI. CDR3 region: CASSEGTGHQETQYF. CDR3 nucleotide sequence: TGTGCCAGCAGTGAAGGGACAGGGCATCAAGAGACCCAGTACTTC.

This rearrangement joins TRBV5-4 to TRBJ2-1, with 9 bases fitting TRBD2. V was pared by 3 bases and J by 4 bases, with 5 bases of the junction left unmatched. This CDR3 comprises 15 residues. Germline V gene sequence: CDR1 SGHNT, CDR2 YYREEE (reference sequence). The CDR3 DNA reads TGTGCCAGCAGCTACGGGACTAGCTCATACAATGAGCAGTTCTTC. Protein product: CASSYGTSSYNEQFF.

This clone has a single count. This chain links TRBV7-2 with TRBJ1-1; the match to TRBD1 covers 9 bases. This CDR3 comprises 15 residues. In germline, CDR1 is SGHTA, CDR2 FQGNSA. V was pared by 5 bases and J by 0 bases, with 4 bases of the junction left unmatched. CDR3: CASSPGTGMNTEAFF. Here the CDR3 DNA reads TGTGCCAGCAGCCCCGGGACAGGGATGAACACTGAAGCTTTCTTT. The variable domain in full, with the rest retrieved from reference TRBV7-2 and TRBJ1-1, is GAGVSQSPSNKVTEKGKDVELRCDPISGHTALYWYRQSLGQGLEFLIYFQGNSAPDKSGLPSDRFSAERTGGSVSTLTIQRTQQEDSAVYLCASSPGTGMNTEAFFGQGTRLTVV.

J is TRBJ2-3 and V is TRBV5-4; D may be TRBD2 (7 bases). The length of the CDR3 is 16 residues. Trimming removed 4 bases from V and 5 bases from J, with 20 bases in between. Germline CDR1 SGHNT, CDR2 YYREEE (reference sequence). The CDR3 DNA follows: TGTGCCAGCAGCCATGTGGGAGGGGGGTTGGAAGATACGCAGTATTTT. Protein: CASSHVGGGLEDTQYF.

The V and J genes are TRBV10-3 and TRBJ2-5; TRBD2 aligns across 7 bases. This CDR3 is built from 17 residues. The V gene end was trimmed by 0 bases and the J gene end by 5 bases; junction bases not matched to a gene: 12. Per germline, CDR1 ENHRY and CDR2 SYGVKD. The CDR3 DNA reads TGTGCCATCAGTGAGTCGTATCTAGCGGTGGGGGAGGAGACCCAGTACTTC. Its protein product is CAISESYLAVGEETQYF.

The gene calls are TRBV30 and TRBJ1-2, with TRBD1 matching over 9 bases. There are 15 residues in the CDR3. With 8 bases clipped from V and 4 bases from J, the junction kept 14 bases outside the gene matches. The germline CDR1 and CDR2 sequences are GTSNPN and SVGIG (reference sequence). The CDR3 sequence is CARTSDRGSFYGYTF. The CDR3 nucleotides are TGTGCCAGAACTTCGGACAGGGGCTCATTCTATGGCTACACCTTC.

V is TRBV3-1 (or the pseudogene TRBV3-2) and J is TRBJ1-1, with D maybe TRBD1 (5 bases). CDR3 length equals 13 residues. Deletions cut 1 base from V and 4 bases from J, with 7 bases between. Germline loops: CDR1 LGHDT, CDR2 YNNKEL (reference sequence). CDR3 in DNA: TGTGCCAGCAGCCAAGCGACAGTCACTGAAGCTTTCTTT. As protein: CASSQATVTEAFF.

V is TRBV19 and J is TRBJ2-2; 7 nucleotides agree with TRBD2. CDR1 is LNHDA, CDR2 SQIVND, per germline (reference sequence). V was pared by 2 bases and J by 0 bases, with 6 bases of the junction left unmatched. CDR3 length equals 17 residues. The CDR3 DNA follows: TGTGCCAGTAGTATATTGGCGGGGGTCGCGAACACCGGGGAGCTGTTTTTT. Translated, it gives CASSILAGVANTGELFF.

V usage is TRBV19 and J usage is TRBJ1-5; D is undetermined. The CDR3 spans 15 residues. The germline V gene has CDR1 LNHDA and CDR2 SQIVND (reference sequence). V lost 6 bases and J lost 0, with 12 bases in between. CDR3 region: CASRGRSYSNQPQHF. The CDR3, as DNA: TGTGCCAGTAGGGGCAGATCCTATAGCAATCAGCCCCAGCATTTT.

The chain combines TRBV7-2 with TRBJ2-3; 13 bases agree with TRBD2. The V and J ends lost 2 bases and 1 base, in that order; junction bases with no gene match: 6. Germline CDR1 is SGHTA and CDR2 is FQGNSA. The CDR3 runs to 18 residues. The CDR3 DNA is TGTGCCAGCAGCTTAACTAGCGGGGGGGCCGGAGGCACAGATACGCAGTATTTT. Protein: CASSLTSGGAGGTDTQYF.

The V and J genes are TRBV5-1 and TRBJ1-1; TRBD1 might be the D (6 bases). V was trimmed by 3 bases and J by 3 bases, leaving 21 bases between them. The germline V gene has CDR1 SGHRS and CDR2 YFSETQ. The CDR3 totals 17 residues. The CDR3 spells CASSSSRGARVDTEAFF. Written as DNA, the CDR3 is TGCGCCAGCAGCTCCTCCCGGGGGGCCCGAGTGGACACTGAAGCTTTCTTT.

V is TRBV9 and J is TRBJ2-3; D might be TRBD2 (6 bases). The germline CDR1 and CDR2 sequences are SGDLS and YYNGEE. The V end lost 4 bases, the J end lost 0 bases, and 24 bases lay between the germline ends. The CDR3 has 19 residues. CDR3 sequence reads: CASSIQGVLGTSSTDTQYF. Here the CDR3 DNA reads TGTGCCAGCAGCATCCAAGGAGTGCTAGGGACTTCTAGCACAGATACGCAGTATTTT. The full variable domain, with the rest looked up from reference TRBV9 and TRBJ2-3, is DSGVTQTPKHLITATGQRVTLRCSPRSGDLSVYWYQQSLDQGLQFLIQYYNGEERAKGNILERFSAQQFPDLHSELNLSSLELGDSALYFCASSIQGVLGTSSTDTQYFGPGTRLTVL.

The V gene is TRBV2, the J gene TRBJ1-4, with 7 bases lining up with TRBD1. Germline loops: CDR1 SNHLY, CDR2 FYNNEI. V gave up 3 bases and J gave up 4 bases; unmatched junction bases: 5. The CDR3 is 15 residues long. The chain's CDR3 is CASSETGLVNEKLFF. The CDR3 DNA reads as TGTGCCAGCAGTGAGACAGGGCTGGTTAATGAAAAACTGTTTTTT.

The chain couples TRBV20-1 to TRBJ2-1; D not resolved. Germline CDR1 reads DFQATT; CDR2 reads SNEGSKA (reference sequence). The CDR3 has 10 residues. V was trimmed by 8 bases and J by 5 bases, leaving 7 bases between them. The CDR3 region is CSPANNEQFF. The CDR3 nucleotides are TGCAGTCCCGCGAACAATGAGCAGTTCTTC.